A single sample is the source of the 22 T cell receptor beta chains below, sequenced in a study of cytomegalovirus exposure and HLA in healthy donors. Repertoires were generated with immunoSEQ multiplex PCR, while TCRdb's copy carries only in-frame clones and drops some. The sample includes roughly 280,000 clones, 65% to 90% of them seen just once. The specimen was PBMCs. The receptors come from a woman aged 18 to 35 in good health and CMV-seronegative.

Only one count was recorded for this clone. The chain is built from TRBV4-1 and TRBJ1-5, with 12 bases fitting TRBD1. The length of the CDR3 is 16 residues. Germline CDR1 and CDR2: MGHRA and YSYEKL. J gave up 3 bases and V 4 bases, and 4 bases lay outside the gene matches. CDR3 sequence reads: CASSRGDRGPNQPQHF. CDR3 sequence (DNA): TGCGCCAGCAGCCGAGGGGACAGGGGGCCCAATCAGCCCCAGCATTTT.

The chain combines TRBV28 with TRBJ1-1, with D unclear. Germline CDR1 is MDHEN and CDR2 is SYDVKM. V was cut by 6 bases and J by 5 bases, with 13 bases left in between. The CDR3 sequence is 13 residues long. CDR3 nucleotide sequence: TGTGCCAGCAGCTCCCCGACGGGAACTGAAGCTTTCTTT. Its protein product is CASSSPTGTEAFF.

The chain recombines TRBV11-2 with TRBJ1-5, with D perhaps TRBD1 (5 bases). V lost 1 base to trimming and J lost 3 bases, with 16 bases between them. CDR1 and CDR2 from the germline V gene are SGHAT and FQNNGV. CDR3 length: 17 amino acids. CDR3 coding DNA: TGTGCCAGCAGCTTAGGTCGGGGGACGGGGTTCAATCAGCCCCAGCATTTT. Encoded protein: CASSLGRGTGFNQPQHF.

The chain combines TRBV7-2 with TRBJ2-7; TRBD2 aligns across 9 bases. Trimming cost V 5 bases and J 2 bases; bases outside gene matches: 7. The CDR3 contains 15 residues. Looked up from germline, CDR1 is SGHTA and CDR2 is FQGNSA. CDR3 in amino acids: CASSRLAGPPYEQYF. The CDR3, as DNA: TGTGCCAGCAGCCGCCTAGCGGGGCCCCCCTACGAGCAGTACTTC.

The chain uses TRBV27 and TRBJ2-6; D is possibly TRBD2 (5 bases). Germline loops: CDR1 MNHEY, CDR2 SMNVEV (reference sequence). Trimming removed 2 bases at V and 4 bases at J, with 9 bases between. The CDR3 is made up of 15 amino acids. The CDR3 loop is CASSLIGVGANVLTF. CDR3 nucleotides: TGTGCCAGCAGTTTAATCGGGGTCGGGGCCAACGTCCTGACTTTC. Variable domain in full (rest from reference TRBV27 and TRBJ2-6): EAQVTQNPRYLITVTGKKLTVTCSQNMNHEYMSWYRQDPGLGLRQIYYSMNVEVTDKGDVPEGYKVSRKEKRNFPLILESPSPNQTSLYFCASSLIGVGANVLTFGAGSRLTVL.

This clone was seen only once. V usage is TRBV9 and J usage is TRBJ2-1; TRBD2 is a possible D gene (5 bases). V shed 4 bases and J shed 8 bases, with 16 bases lying between them. This CDR3 is built from 14 residues. CDR1 is SGDLS, CDR2 YYNGEE, per germline. The CDR3 DNA follows: TGTGCCAGCAGCAACCGACCAGCGGCTGATGAGCAGTTCTTC. Its protein is CASSNRPAADEQFF.

The gene calls are TRBV6-5 and TRBJ1-1; TRBD1 aligns across 8 bases. V was clipped by 4 bases and J by 10 bases; unmatched bases: 8. This CDR3 spans 13 amino acids. Germline V lookup: CDR1 MNHEY, CDR2 SVGAGI. The CDR3: CASSFSQGGVAFF. CDR3 sequence (DNA): TGTGCCAGCAGTTTTTCACAGGGGGGAGTAGCTTTCTTT.

The V call is TRBV7-2, the J call TRBJ2-1; D may be TRBD2 (5 bases). The CDR3 totals 15 residues. Germline-derived CDR1 and CDR2 are SGHTA and FQGNSA. Between the trimmed V and J ends, which lost 6 bases and 0 bases, there was a span of 12 bases. In DNA, the CDR3 is TGTGCCAGCAGGATAAGCGGAAGCTCCTACAATGAGCAGTTCTTC. Residues: CASRISGSSYNEQFF.

This rearrangement joins TRBV18 to TRBJ1-1; no definite D call. The CDR3 has 12 residues. Germline loops: CDR1 KGHSH, CDR2 LQKENI. With 5 bases removed from V and 2 bases from J, the gap between germline ends came to 6 bases. The CDR3 bases are TGTGCCAGCTCAACTGGTAACACTGAAGCTTTCTTT. It translates to CASSTGNTEAFF.

A note on this clone: At one end, the junction sequence differs from germline, possibly due to a read error. The V gene is TRBV4-1, the J gene TRBJ2-3; TRBD2 matches 14 bases. The CDR3 spans 17 residues. The germline CDR1 and CDR2 sequences are MGHRA and YSYEKL. CDR3 amino acids: CASSQGGLAGEADTQYF. CDR3 nucleotide sequence: TGCGCAAGCAGCCAAGGGGGACTAGCGGGAGAGGCAGATACGCAGTATTTT.

The CDR3 region is CASSPTLAGIAEQYF. The CDR3 region has the DNA TGCGCCAGCAGCCCTACTCTAGCGGGTATCGCCGAGCAGTACTTC. The chain recombines TRBV5-1 with TRBJ2-7, with 8 bases matching TRBD2. Germline CDR1 and CDR2: SGHRS and YFSETQ. This CDR3 is 15 amino acids long. The V gene end was trimmed by 4 bases and the J gene end by 6 bases; junction bases not matched to a gene: 12.

The rearrangement joins TRBV6-4 to TRBJ1-2; 10 bases line up with TRBD1. The CDR3 extends over 14 amino acids. The ends lost 4 bases at V and 8 bases at J; junction bases unmatched: 7. Germline V gene sequence: CDR1 MRHNA, CDR2 SNTAGT. The CDR3 loop reads CASSASTGGRGYTF. CDR3 bases: TGTGCCAGCAGTGCCTCGACAGGGGGCCGCGGCTACACCTTC.

CDR3 DNA sequence: TGTGCCAGCAGTGTTAGTAACAGGTTAGGTGGCTACACCTTC. This sequence encodes CASSVSNRLGGYTF. This chain joins TRBV25-1 and TRBJ1-2; a weak D match, TRBD1 (5 bases). The V end lost 4 bases, the J end lost 7 bases, and 16 bases lay between the germline ends. The CDR3 is made up of 14 amino acids. Germline V gene data show CDR1 as MGHDK and CDR2 as SYGVNS.

This rearrangement joins TRBV5-1 to TRBJ2-3; D is perhaps TRBD2 (7 bases). V lost 2 bases and J lost 4, with 11 bases in between. Looked up from germline, CDR1 is SGHRS and CDR2 is YFSETQ. The CDR3 length is 14 residues. The CDR3 here is CASSFGGPADTQYF. CDR3 nucleotides: TGCGCCAGCAGCTTCGGGGGGCCCGCAGATACGCAGTATTTT.

Only a few counts were recorded for this clone. CDR3: CASSLDTGNTEAFF. CDR3 nucleotide sequence: TGTGCCAGCAGCTTAGATACAGGGAACACTGAAGCTTTCTTT. The chain employs TRBV7-2 and TRBJ1-1; D is perhaps TRBD1 (5 bases). Germline lookup yields CDR1 SGHTA and CDR2 FQGNSA. The length of the CDR3 is 14 residues. Trimming took off 1 base at V and 1 base at J, with 7 bases between the two ends.

This chain joins TRBV10-2 and TRBJ2-1; tentatively, D is TRBD1 (6 bases). The CDR3 covers 13 residues. Germline CDR1 WSHSY, CDR2 SAAADI. Trimming took off 10 bases at V and 4 bases at J, with 14 bases between the two ends. CDR3 loop: CATTGTRYNEQFF. Here the CDR3 DNA reads TGCGCCACAACCGGGACACGGTACAATGAGCAGTTCTTC.

Only one count was recorded for this clone. This chain uses TRBV19 with TRBJ1-5; D may be TRBD1 (6 bases). Germline V lookup: CDR1 LNHDA, CDR2 SQIVND (reference sequence). The CDR3 runs 12 residues. Deletions cut 9 bases from V and 4 bases from J, with 10 bases between. CDR3 amino acids: CASHRVNQPQHF. In DNA, the CDR3 is TGTGCCAGCCACAGGGTAAATCAGCCCCAGCATTTT.

This clone turned up a few times. The chain joins TRBV6-6 to TRBJ1-2, with D perhaps TRBD1 (6 bases). V gave up 6 bases and J gave up 0 bases, with 11 bases separating them. CDR3 length: 14 amino acids. Germline-derived CDR1 and CDR2 are MNHNY and SVGAGI (reference sequence). The CDR3 DNA reads as TGTGCCAGCAGCCCACGGACAGCTAACTATGGCTACACCTTC. Translating it yields CASSPRTANYGYTF.

V is TRBV28 and J is TRBJ2-7, with a weak D call TRBD2 (6 bases). CDR1 is MDHEN, CDR2 SYDVKM, per germline. This CDR3 contains 13 residues. The V end lost 6 bases, the J end lost 6 bases, and 15 bases lay between the germline ends. CDR3 DNA sequence: TGTGCCAGCAGCTACCCCGGGACTGCCGAGCAGTACTTC. It codes for CASSYPGTAEQYF.

The chain couples TRBV6-1 to TRBJ1-2, with TRBD1 matching 12 bases. The CDR3 runs 14 residues. Germline V gene lookup returns CDR1 MNHNS and CDR2 SASEGT. Germline trimming cut 1 base from V and 8 bases from J; bases unmatched to any gene: 2. The CDR3 nucleotides are TGTGCCAGCAGTGAAGGAGGGACAGGGGGCGGCTACACCTTC. Protein sequence: CASSEGGTGGGYTF.

The rearrangement uses TRBV9 and TRBJ2-2; a weak D match, TRBD1 (8 bases). Germline CDR1 is SGDLS and CDR2 is YYNGEE. This CDR3 has 15 amino acids. V lost 2 bases and J 4 bases, leaving 12 bases between the germline ends. The CDR3 DNA sequence: TGTGCCAGCAGCGTCCACAGGGGGGGCACCGGGGAGCTGTTTTTT. Its translation is CASSVHRGGTGELFF.

This sequence joins TRBV5-6 and TRBJ2-5; TRBD2 might be the D (6 bases). The V and J ends lost 4 bases and 3 bases respectively, with 10 bases between them. This CDR3 comprises 13 residues. Germline-derived CDR1 and CDR2 are SGHDT and YYEEEE. The CDR3 DNA is TGTGCCAGCAGCACCGGGACTGAAGAGACCCAGTACTTC. It codes for CASSTGTEETQYF.